This T cell receptor (beta chain) was observed in a study of CD8 T cells in Susac syndrome. It was with random hexamers that 0.5 to 1 ug RNA was reverse transcribed. By means of immunoSEQ multiplex PCR, TCR beta CDR3 spanning 54 Vbeta and 13 Jbeta underwent amplification. One entry per CDR3 protein, called by TCRdb with MiXCR from the immunoSEQ multiplex PCR reads. The sample contains 400,000 to 550,000 distinct CDR3 sequences, more than 80% of which appear only once. The CDR3 has 15 residues. CDR1 is SGDLS, CDR2 YYNGEE, per germline. V shed 5 bases and J shed 0 bases, with 12 bases lying between them.

This receptor was obtained from a human donor with multiple sclerosis. The rearrangement links TRBV9 to TRBJ1-3; no clear D. Input material: CD8+ T cells from PBMCs. Written as DNA, the CDR3 is TGTGCCAGCAGTCTGAACAGCGGCTCTGGAAACACCATATATTTT. It is translated as CASSLNSGSGNTIYF. The variable domain in full, completed from reference TRBV9 and TRBJ1-3, reads DSGVTQTPKHLITATGQRVTLRCSPRSGDLSVYWYQQSLDQGLQFLIQYYNGEERAKGNILERFSAQQFPDLHSELNLSSLELGDSALYFCASSLNSGSGNTIYFGEGSWLTVV.